A single T cell receptor beta chain is shown here with its context. Its target is not known. V lost 4 bases and J 8 bases, leaving 12 bases between the germline ends. The germline V gene has CDR1 SGHTA and CDR2 FQGTGA. The CDR3 is made up of 13 amino acids. The PCR employed 60 Vbeta primers together with 13 Jbeta primers. This table comes from immunoSEQ multiplex PCR, and its TCRdb copy is limited to in-frame clones, with some not included. Here the sample table reports 75,000 to 85,000 clones. This specimen belongs to a study of cytomegalovirus exposure and HLA in healthy donors. The wider study: Most genotyped donors, about four fifths of around 370, had Caucasian-associated genetic ancestry. Broader study findings: Prior analysis indicated that the majority of TCR beta V segments exhibited productivity approximately 87% or approximately 30% of the time. Some segments of the V type, notably TRBV6-2 and TRBV6-3, were excluded as indistinguishable. Later on, an analysis showed TCR association rates differing by HLA locus, with DRB1 the most and HLA-C the fewest.

The sequencing sample was made of PBMCs. The genes are TRBV7-3 and TRBJ2-1; D perhaps matches TRBD1 (6 bases). The receptor was isolated from a man between 45 and 60 years old in good health and CMV-seronegative. The CDR3 sequence: CASSSTQGDEQFF. The CDR3 nucleotides read TGTGCCAGCAGCTCGACACAGGGAGATGAGCAGTTCTTC.